The present entry profiles one T cell receptor beta chain with its context. This clone was recorded only once. The antigen it recognizes is unknown. Base qualities were left out, and no much larger clone turns up one base away. TCR CDR3 regions were amplified from genomic DNA by multiplex PCR using the deep immunoSEQ assay. Extracted genomic DNA from each cell subset was distributed evenly across all wells of several immunoSEQ 96-well plates, and each plate was treated as a replicate. Each replicate PCR for sorted subsets received roughly 0.2 ug genomic DNA, equal to tens of thousands of T cell genomes. The purified libraries were quantified using a Qubit 3.0 fluorometer, sized with a Bioanalyzer 2100, and then quantified again using the KAPA Library Quantification kit. Every immunoSEQ 96-well plate was sequenced on a dedicated single-read 150-cycle Illumina NextSeq 550 flow cell. Turning to the authors' computational methods: Because the immunoSEQ output included only junctional sequences and no quality scores, the filtering could not be the same as the filtering used for full-length reads. To assign V/J genes and CDR3, sequences were annotated using PyIR, a Python wrapper for IgBLAST v1.9, with IMGT germline references. Reads were removed for weak V/J assignments (E-value above 1e-6), missing CDR3, stop codons, out-of-frame junctions, or ambiguous translated residues. V3J clonotypes were defined as sequences sharing the same inferred V gene, J gene, and CDR3 amino acid sequence. Percentage overlap between repertoires was calculated by dividing the number of shared unique clonotypes by the size of the smaller repertoire. Richness of each repertoire was evaluated using RTK rarefaction, the Chao1 estimator, and Recon v2.1 estimates of unobserved clonotypes. For all TCRbeta clonotypes obtained by the gDNA method from several donors, generation probabilities were computed with OLGA. In its TCRdb copy, this immuneACCESS table keeps in-frame sequences only and misses some clones. Where compared with another copy, unresolved V genes explain less than half of these, and the others have no known cause. V, J and clone size were drawn from that table, and D and trimming were deduced from the DNA. The sample includes more than 2 million clones, with under 97% observed a single time. The ten largest clones represent 0.13% of the sample.

This specimen belongs to a study of shared clonotypes between healthy human individuals (dated by TCRdb to 2018 to 2021). Looking at the study overall: A few men and a couple of women, aged 18 to 49 years, made up the cohort. For each donor, CD4 naive and CD4 memory were each given three plates, CD8 naive was given two plates, and CD8 memory was given one plate. The study deeply sequenced blood TCR repertoires of about five healthy adults to estimate repertoire size and the extent of clonotype sharing between individuals. Per donor, leukapheresis produced somewhere between about 0.94 and 9 billion PBMCs. Different laboratories and diverse techniques were used to prepare libraries and sequence TCR repertoires, to increase sequencing depth and limit assay-specific biases.

Donors were healthy HIV-negative adults with no recently reported acute infections or vaccinations. All donors were Caucasian adults living in Nashville, Tennessee, USA. Magnetic negative selection was used to enrich CD4+ T cells, after which naive cells were positively selected on CD45RA and the negative fraction became the memory subset. Blood was collected by leukapheresis, and PBMCs were isolated by Ficoll-Histopaque density gradient centrifugation and then cryopreserved in liquid nitrogen vapor phase. Purity and quantity of every magnetically sorted T cell population were checked by analytical flow cytometry. Genomic DNA was isolated from every sorted fraction and measured by UV absorbance on a Nanodrop 2000c. Findings and caveats that apply to the study as a whole: Compared with non-shared clonotypes, clonotypes shared by all four sorted-subset donors had higher generation probabilities. Sharing across a handful of donors was observed for approximately 5% of naive CD4, over 3% of naive CD8, over 2% of memory CD4, and over 0.3% of memory CD8 clonotypes. Larger estimated clonotype richness was generally found for naive subsets than for memory subsets. Rarefaction of sorted-subset datasets indicated incomplete sequencing despite the large sequencing depth. Pairwise subsampling led to the expectation that sequencing depth would affect the degree of clonotype sharing among donors. Sampling was restricted to blood, and TCR repertoires in tissue are likely to differ from TCR repertoires in blood. Because the study included only a small number of donors, the genetic and exposure-history diversity represented was limited.

From cysteine to phenylalanine, the CDR3 is 16 amino acids long. Kept here is only the CDR3 DNA, which spans 48 bases and is read in frame from base 1. V lost 3 bases and J lost 0 bases; the stretch between them is 12 bases long. Sequences MGHRA (CDR1) and YSYEKL (CDR2) are obtained from the germline V gene. Specimen: naive CD4+ T cells sorted from blood. The sample's cell subset or site label, in plain terms: CD45RA+ positively selected. The TCR comes from a man younger than 35 in good health. The chain is encoded by TRBV4-1 joined to TRBJ1-3; the D segment could be TRBD1, given 5 matching bases. Here the CDR3 is given as CASSQPRDGSGNTIYF. The DNA is as follows: TGCGCCAGCAGCCAGCCTAGGGACGGCTCTGGAAACACCATATATTTT.